Shown below are 30 T cell receptor beta chains from a single sample sequenced in a study of control samples from healthy donors and cancer patients (dated by TCRdb to 2018 to 2021). Libraries came from the immunoSEQ multiplex PCR assay. TCRdb mirrors the immuneACCESS table, restricted to in-frame sequences. Some clones are absent from its copies; in checked studies, under half trace to an unresolved V gene, and the reason for the others is unknown. The sample includes 79,000 or so clones, with roughly 89% observed a single time. Under 10% of the sample goes to the ten largest clones. Sequencing was done on a sample of PBMCs. These receptors were taken from a woman between 50 and 59 years old with colorectal cancer.

This chain connects TRBV6-2 or TRBV6-3 to TRBJ2-3; D gene ambiguous. The germline CDR1 and CDR2 sequences are MNHEY and SVGEGT. Trimming took 0 bases from V and 0 from J, leaving 7 bases between them. The CDR3 has 15 residues. As DNA, the CDR3 is TGTGCCAGCAGTTACTCACAGATTAGCACAGATACGCAGTATTTT. It encodes CASSYSQISTDTQYF.

The J gene is TRBJ1-2, the V gene TRBV19, with TRBD1 matching 8 bases. The CDR3 runs to 13 residues. CDR1 LNHDA and CDR2 SQIVND come from the germline V gene (reference sequence). J gave up 4 bases and V 3 bases, and 1 base lay outside the gene matches. The CDR3 spells CASSIDRGYGYTF. CDR3 bases: TGTGCCAGTAGTATTGACAGGGGCTATGGCTACACCTTC.

This rearrangement joins TRBV6-5 to TRBJ2-1, with no clear D. This CDR3 comprises 15 residues. The germline V gene has CDR1 MNHEY and CDR2 SVGAGI. The V end lost 6 bases, the J end lost 1 base, and 13 bases lay between the germline ends. The CDR3 loop is CASRRALESYNEQFF. DNA of the CDR3: TGTGCCAGCAGACGGGCCCTGGAATCCTACAATGAGCAGTTCTTC.

The chain couples TRBV5-8 to TRBJ2-3, with a weak D call TRBD1 (5 bases). This CDR3 comprises 13 residues. The V gene lost 5 bases and the J gene lost 1 base, with 8 bases spanning the gap. Germline V gives CDR1 SGHTS, CDR2 YDEGEE. DNA for the CDR3: TGTGCCAGCAGGTTAGGGGGCACAGATACGCAGTATTTT. Protein: CASRLGGTDTQYF. Combining the CDR3 with reference TRBV5-8 and TRBJ2-3 gives the whole variable domain EAGVTQSPTHLIKTRGQQATLRCSPISGHTSVYWYQQALGLGLQFLLWYDEGEERNRGNFPPRFSGRQFPNYSSELNVNALELEDSALYLCASRLGGTDTQYFGPGTRLTVL.

The rearrangement uses TRBV5-1 and TRBJ1-4; the D is unclear. V gave up 2 bases and J gave up 6 bases, with 11 bases separating them. The length of the CDR3 is 14 residues. Germline assignment: CDR1 SGHRS and CDR2 YFSETQ. The CDR3 nucleotides read TGCGCCAGCAGCTTTAATGGGGTAGATGAAAAACTGTTTTTT. Amino acids: CASSFNGVDEKLFF.

The chain has TRBV30 and TRBJ1-6, with D possibly being TRBD1 (5 bases). Trimming removed 3 bases at V and 5 bases at J, with 11 bases between. The CDR3 is 14 amino acids. Germline-derived CDR1 and CDR2 are GTSNPN and SVGIG (reference sequence). CDR3 bases: TGTGCCTGGAGAACGGGACTTCATAATTCACCCCTCCACTTT. This gives the protein CAWRTGLHNSPLHF.

The chain links TRBV13 to TRBJ2-5; D ambiguous. The CDR3 has 14 residues. Trimming pared 0 bases from V and 2 bases from J, leaving 7 bases between. Germline assignment: CDR1 PRHDT and CDR2 FYEKMQ (reference sequence). CDR3 sequence: CASSLGPAQETQYF. Written as DNA, the CDR3 is TGTGCCAGCAGCTTAGGCCCGGCACAAGAGACCCAGTACTTC.

CDR3 sequence reads: CAFGPSDGWTSEAFF. The CDR3 bases are TGTGCCTTCGGCCCGAGTGACGGATGGACCTCTGAAGCTTTCTTT. The V gene is TRBV30, the J gene TRBJ1-1; D not resolved. This CDR3 is 15 amino acids long. Germline values: CDR1 GTSNPN, CDR2 SVGIG (reference sequence). V lost 7 bases, J lost 6 bases, and 24 bases lay in between.

In nucleotides, the CDR3 is TGCAGCGTTGCGCAGGGGGTGAGAGATACGCAGTATTTT. Protein product: CSVAQGVRDTQYF. The chain links TRBV29-1 to TRBJ2-3; 7 nucleotides agree with TRBD1. The trim removed 4 bases at V and 5 bases at J, leaving 6 bases unmatched. Germline V lookup: CDR1 SQVTM, CDR2 ANQGSEA. This CDR3 comprises 13 residues.

The chain combines TRBV9 with TRBJ1-1; D is unclear. Germline V gene data show CDR1 as SGDLS and CDR2 as YYNGEE. V was pared by 1 base and J by 1 base, with 11 bases between. The CDR3 totals 15 residues. CDR3 loop: CASSVRPDGNTEAFF. For the CDR3, the DNA is TGTGCCAGCAGCGTACGACCGGACGGGAACACTGAAGCTTTCTTT. The full variable domain, rest sourced from reference TRBV9 and TRBJ1-1, is DSGVTQTPKHLITATGQRVTLRCSPRSGDLSVYWYQQSLDQGLQFLIQYYNGEERAKGNILERFSAQQFPDLHSELNLSSLELGDSALYFCASSVRPDGNTEAFFGQGTRLTVV.

This clone was seen only a few times. The chain recombines TRBV19 with TRBJ2-3; D is possibly TRBD2 (5 bases). With 5 bases removed from V and 2 bases from J, the gap between germline ends came to 14 bases. Germline loops: CDR1 LNHDA, CDR2 SQIVND (reference sequence). This CDR3 comprises 15 residues. The CDR3 bases are TGTGCCAGTAGTGGACTCCGGTCTCACACAGATACGCAGTATTTT. Translated, it gives CASSGLRSHTDTQYF.

The chain links TRBV30 to TRBJ1-4; 7 nucleotides align to TRBD1. This CDR3 is built from 13 residues. The V gene's germline CDR1 is GTSNPN and CDR2 SVGIG (reference sequence). Trimming at V came to 8 bases and at J to 13 bases, leaving 16 bases not matched to a gene. The CDR3 DNA reads as TGTGCCGGATCTGGGGACAGCGATGGTATACTGTTTTTT. Residues: CAGSGDSDGILFF.

V is TRBV4-1 and J is TRBJ1-2, with 8 bases aligning to TRBD1. CDR3 length: 14 residues. Looked up from germline, CDR1 is MGHRA and CDR2 is YSYEKL. Unmatched junction bases numbered 7, after V lost 2 bases and J lost 8 bases. The CDR3 coding sequence is TGCGCCAGCAGCCAAATGGGACAGGACCTGGGCTACACCTTC. It translates to CASSQMGQDLGYTF.

The V and J genes are TRBV21-1 and TRBJ2-5; TRBD1 reflects the table's D call only, with no check against the DNA. TRBV21-1 is tagged as a pseudogene. The CDR3 runs to 16 residues. CDR3: CASSKGTGGGRETQYF. CDR3 nucleotide sequence: TGTGCCAGCAGCAAAGGGACAGGGGGCGGACGAGAGACCCAGTACTTC.

This sequence joins TRBV6-2 or TRBV6-3 and TRBJ2-4; D not resolved. V lost 5 bases and J lost 0, with 11 bases in between. Germline CDR1 reads MNHEY; CDR2 reads SVGEGT. CDR3 length: 15 residues. The CDR3 here is CASSPLALAKNIQYF. CDR3 sequence (DNA): TGTGCCAGCAGTCCCTTGGCCCTAGCCAAAAACATTCAGTACTTC.

V usage is TRBV4-1 and J usage is TRBJ2-4, with D unresolved. The length of the CDR3 is 15 residues. CDR1 is MGHRA, CDR2 YSYEKL, per germline. Trimming shortened V by 1 base and J by 4 bases, and 11 bases separated the two germline ends. The CDR3 DNA follows: TGCGCCAGCAGCCAAGGTACAGCGAGTAAAAACATTCAGTACTTC. It specifies CASSQGTASKNIQYF.

The chain recombines TRBV2 with TRBJ2-5; 7 bases align to TRBD1. Germline V CDR1 and CDR2: SNHLY, FYNNEI. The CDR3 spans 15 residues. J gave up 7 bases and V 6 bases, and 14 bases lay outside the gene matches. The CDR3 loop is CASRAQDRRKGTQYF. The CDR3 DNA reads TGTGCCAGCAGGGCCCAGGACAGGCGGAAGGGGACCCAGTACTTC.

The chain carries TRBV19 and TRBJ2-6, with TRBD1 matching over 10 bases. After removal of 5 bases from V and 3 bases from J, the junction contained 10 bases not matched to a gene. The CDR3 has 18 residues. Germline values: CDR1 LNHDA, CDR2 SQIVND (reference sequence). CDR3: CASSPRDRGSLGANVLTF. CDR3 in DNA: TGTGCCAGTAGTCCCCGGGACAGGGGTTCCCTTGGGGCCAACGTCCTGACTTTC.

The chain recombines TRBV5-1 with TRBJ1-5; D is undetermined. Germline values: CDR1 SGHRS, CDR2 YFSETQ. The CDR3 loop spans 14 amino acids. V dropped 0 bases and J dropped 7 bases, with 11 bases sitting between them. CDR3 sequence (DNA): TGCGCCAGCAGCTTGGGTTACGGCGGGCAGCCCCAGCATTTT. Its translation is CASSLGYGGQPQHF.

The chain is built from TRBV5-1 and TRBJ1-2; no clear D. The CDR3 spans 15 residues. V lost 0 bases to trimming and J lost 0 bases, with 9 bases between them. The germline V gene has CDR1 SGHRS and CDR2 YFSETQ. The CDR3 loop is CASSLGGRTNYGYTF. In nucleotides, the CDR3 is TGCGCCAGCAGCTTGGGAGGGCGGACTAACTATGGCTACACCTTC.

J is TRBJ2-2 and V is TRBV6-2 or TRBV6-3; TRBD2 is a possible D gene (6 bases). The V and J ends lost 5 bases and 0 bases respectively, with 7 bases between them. This CDR3 is 14 amino acids long. The V gene's germline CDR1 is MNHEY and CDR2 SVGEGT. The CDR3 nucleotides read TGTGCCAGCAGTCAGCGGGCGAACACCGGGGAGCTGTTTTTT. It yields the protein CASSQRANTGELFF.

V is TRBV5-1 and J is TRBJ2-5, with D perhaps TRBD2 (5 bases). CDR1 is SGHRS, CDR2 YFSETQ, per germline. The ends were cut back, 5 bases at V and 4 bases at J, with 12 bases in the middle. The CDR3 is 13 residues long. CDR3 DNA sequence: TGCGCCAGCAGGTACTCCGGAGGAGAGACCCAGTACTTC. This translates into CASRYSGGETQYF. Variable domain in full (rest from reference TRBV5-1 and TRBJ2-5): KAGVTQTPRYLIKTRGQQVTLSCSPISGHRSVSWYQQTPGQGLQFLFEYFSETQRNKGNFPGRFSGRQFSNSRSEMNVSTLELGDSALYLCASRYSGGETQYFGPGTRLLVL.

The rearrangement uses TRBV28 and TRBJ1-1; D unclear. Germline-derived CDR1 and CDR2 are MDHEN and SYDVKM. The ends were cut back, 10 bases at V and 1 base at J, with 13 bases in the middle. The CDR3 extends over 13 amino acids. CDR3 DNA sequence: TGTGCCATTCTCGCGGCAACGAACACTGAAGCTTTCTTT. This sequence encodes CAILAATNTEAFF. Full variable domain (outside the CDR3, taken from reference TRBV28 and TRBJ1-1): DVKVTQSSRYLVKRTGEKVFLECVQDMDHENMFWYRQDPGLGLRLIYFSYDVKMKEKGDIPEGYSVSREKKERFSLILESASTNQTSMYLCAILAATNTEAFFGQGTRLTVV.

This rearrangement joins TRBV4-3 to TRBJ2-3, with D hard to call. CDR3 length equals 13 residues. CDR1 LGHNA and CDR2 YSLEER come from the germline V gene. Trimming left V 5 bases short and J 6 bases short, with 12 bases between. CDR3 in DNA: TGCGCCAGCAGCTACTCCGATGTGGATACGCAGTATTTT. This codes for CASSYSDVDTQYF.

The rearrangement joins TRBV30 to TRBJ1-1; D remains ambiguous. Germline V gene sequence: CDR1 GTSNPN, CDR2 SVGIG (reference sequence). V lost 0 bases, J lost 7 bases, and 9 bases lay in between. The length of the CDR3 is 12 residues. The CDR3 sequence is CAWSVGFSEAFF. The CDR3 coding sequence is TGTGCCTGGAGTGTAGGGTTTAGTGAAGCTTTCTTT.

The chain carries TRBV24-1 and TRBJ2-5; TRBD2 aligns across 9 bases. CDR1 is KGHDR and CDR2 is SFDVKD in the germline V gene. Germline trimming cut 4 bases from V and 5 bases from J; bases unmatched to any gene: 7. CDR3 length: 15 amino acids. The CDR3 loop is CATSEGGGATETQYF. As DNA, the CDR3 is TGTGCCACCAGTGAGGGCGGGGGGGCCACCGAGACCCAGTACTTC.

J is TRBJ1-2 and V is TRBV5-4, with D possibly matching TRBD1 (5 bases). The CDR3 spans 15 residues. The germline gives CDR1 SGHNT, CDR2 YYREEE (reference sequence). Trimming cost V 1 base and J 7 bases, with 17 bases left between them. The CDR3 protein is CASSLLGGGAGGYTF. The CDR3 DNA is TGTGCCAGCAGCTTGCTCGGAGGAGGGGCGGGTGGCTACACCTTC.

V and J are TRBV2 and TRBJ2-3, with D possibly TRBD2 on 6 matching bases. The CDR3 runs to 14 residues. Germline V gene data show CDR1 as SNHLY and CDR2 as FYNNEI. The ends were cut back, 6 bases at V and 4 bases at J, with 14 bases in the middle. This CDR3 reads CASSNPTSADTQYF. The CDR3 bases are TGTGCCAGCAGCAACCCGACTAGTGCAGATACGCAGTATTTT. Full variable domain (rest looked up from reference TRBV2 and TRBJ2-3): EPEVTQTPSHQVTQMGQEVILRCVPISNHLYFYWYRQILGQKVEFLVSFYNNEISEKSEIFDDQFSVERPDGSNFTLKIRSTKLEDSAMYFCASSNPTSADTQYFGPGTRLTVL.

CDR3 amino acids: CASSLGREGTGELFF. The DNA for the CDR3 is TGCGCCAGCAGCTTGGGAAGGGAAGGGACCGGGGAGCTGTTTTTT. The chain couples TRBV5-1 to TRBJ2-2; D unresolved. V was trimmed by 0 bases and J by 5 bases, leaving 11 bases between them. The CDR3 totals 15 residues. Germline V gene sequence: CDR1 SGHRS, CDR2 YFSETQ. The variable domain in full, with the rest retrieved from reference TRBV5-1 and TRBJ2-2, is KAGVTQTPRYLIKTRGQQVTLSCSPISGHRSVSWYQQTPGQGLQFLFEYFSETQRNKGNFPGRFSGRQFSNSRSEMNVSTLELGDSALYLCASSLGREGTGELFFGEGSRLTVL.

The V and J genes are TRBV11-1 and TRBJ1-3, with D maybe TRBD1 (6 bases). V lost 2 bases, J lost 4 bases, and 9 bases lay in between. The CDR3 is made up of 14 amino acids. Germline CDR1 and CDR2: SGHAT and FQDESV (reference sequence). For the CDR3, the DNA is TGTGCCAGCAGCTTACAGGGGATCGGAAACACCATATATTTT. It encodes CASSLQGIGNTIYF.